This T cell receptor beta chain comes out of a study of T cell responses to AZD1222 COVID-19 vaccine. This clone was picked up one time. After removal of 5 bases from V and 0 bases from J, the junction contained 4 bases not matched to a gene. There are 14 residues in the CDR3. Per germline, CDR1 MDHEN and CDR2 SYDVKM. Using immunoSEQ multiplex PCR, the repertoire was profiled, and TCRdb retains in-frame clones only, with some absent. The sample carries about 86,000 clones, roughly 87% recorded once. The V gene is TRBV28, the J gene TRBJ2-7; 7 nucleotides line up with TRBD2. Sequenced material: peripheral blood, taken on day 0 of AZD1222 vaccination. The sequence derives from an adult in good health. CDR3 sequence (DNA): TGTGCCAGCAGTCCCAGGACTAGCTCCTACGAGCAGTACTTC. This sequence encodes CASSPRTSSYEQYF. The full variable domain, completed using reference TRBV28 and TRBJ2-7, is DVKVTQSSRYLVKRTGEKVFLECVQDMDHENMFWYRQDPGLGLRLIYFSYDVKMKEKGDIPEGYSVSREKKERFSLILESASTNQTSMYLCASSPRTSSYEQYFGPGTRLTVT.